Each of the 10 T cell receptor beta chains below was sequenced from the same sample in a study of cytomegalovirus exposure and HLA in healthy donors. Vbeta (60) and Jbeta (13) primers were used in the PCR. Generated by immunoSEQ multiplex PCR, the TCRdb table keeps only in-frame clones and is missing some. The table has over 200,000 clones, around 80% seen once; the top ten hold 3.8%. The sample was PBMCs. The receptors originated from a male donor in good health and CMV-seronegative.

The chain recombines TRBV27 with TRBJ2-2; 7 bases match TRBD2. This CDR3 region has 12 residues. Trimming cost V 7 bases and J 7 bases; bases outside gene matches: 3. Germline-derived CDR1 and CDR2 are MNHEY and SMNVEV (reference sequence). CDR3 bases: TGTGCCAGCACCCCGGGGGGCGGGGAGCTGTTTTTT. As protein: CASTPGGGELFF.

The chain is built from TRBV5-4 and TRBJ1-1; D unresolved. Germline V gene sequence: CDR1 SGHNT, CDR2 YYREEE (reference sequence). Trimming shortened V by 4 bases and J by 0 bases, and 10 bases separated the two germline ends. The CDR3 is made up of 14 amino acids. CDR3 protein: CASSAGRLNTEAFF. CDR3 DNA: TGTGCCAGCAGCGCGGGCCGATTGAACACTGAAGCTTTCTTT.

The chain uses TRBV5-1 and TRBJ2-2, with 12 bases matching TRBD1. From germline, CDR1 is SGHRS and CDR2 YFSETQ. V was clipped by 4 bases and J by 1 base; unmatched bases: 5. CDR3 length: 17 residues. The DNA for the CDR3 is TGCGCCAGCAGCCCCCGGGACAGGGGGCAGAACACCGGGGAGCTGTTTTTT. Translated: CASSPRDRGQNTGELFF.

The sample holds a few counts of this clone. The chain uses TRBV30 and TRBJ2-3, with 9 bases matching TRBD2. The CDR3 sequence is 15 residues long. The V gene's germline CDR1 is GTSNPN and CDR2 SVGIG (reference sequence). J lost 1 base, V lost 2 bases, and 4 bases had no gene match. This CDR3 reads CAWSLIAGGTDTQYF. DNA of the CDR3: TGTGCCTGGAGTTTAATAGCGGGGGGCACAGATACGCAGTATTTT. Looking up the rest from reference TRBV30 and TRBJ2-3 gives the full variable domain: SQTIHQWPATLVQPVGSPLSLECTVEGTSNPNLYWYRQAAGRGLQLLFYSVGIGQISSEVPQNLSASRPQDRQFILSSKKLLLSDSGFYLCAWSLIAGGTDTQYFGPGTRLTVL.

This clone was seen more than once but under ten times. Other DNA sequences in this sample translate to the same CDR3. V gene TRBV19 combines with J gene TRBJ1-5; a possible D gene is TRBD1 (6 bases). The length of the CDR3 is 13 residues. CDR1 and CDR2 (germline): LNHDA, SQIVND (reference sequence). With 7 bases removed from V and 4 bases from J, the gap between germline ends came to 11 bases. DNA for the CDR3: TGTGCCAGTACGGGGACACGGAATCAGCCCCAGCATTTT. Its translation is CASTGTRNQPQHF.

This clone was counted only a few times. The chain combines TRBV9 with TRBJ1-1; D is undetermined. V lost 4 bases and J lost 1, with 8 bases in between. This CDR3 is built from 13 residues. Germline V gives CDR1 SGDLS, CDR2 YYNGEE. CDR3 DNA sequence: TGTGCCAGCAGCCCAACACAGAACACTGAAGCTTTCTTT. This codes for CASSPTQNTEAFF.

A word on this clone: A read error may produce the germline difference seen at one junction end. V is TRBV7-9 and J is TRBJ1-1, with TRBD1 matching 7 bases. Germline V gene data show CDR1 as SEHNR and CDR2 as FQNEAQ (reference sequence). CDR3 length: 15 residues. This chain's CDR3 is CSSSVIQGMNTEAFF. The DNA for the CDR3 is TGTTCCAGCAGCGTCATACAGGGGATGAACACTGAAGCTTTCTTT.

The V gene is TRBV20-1, the J gene TRBJ1-2; TRBD1 agrees at 8 bases. The CDR3 is made up of 10 amino acids. Looked up from germline, CDR1 is DFQATT and CDR2 is SNEGSKA (reference sequence). The CDR3 DNA sequence: TGCAGGACAGGGGACTATGGCTACACCTTC. Translation: CRTGDYGYTF.

The V gene is TRBV29-1, the J gene TRBJ2-5; 8 nucleotides align to TRBD1. This CDR3 is built from 15 residues. Germline V gene sequence: CDR1 SQVTM, CDR2 ANQGSEA. Trimming cost V 5 bases and J 5 bases; bases outside gene matches: 13. The CDR3 is CSVTKKTGGMETQYF. DNA of the CDR3: TGCAGCGTTACGAAAAAAACAGGGGGGATGGAGACCCAGTACTTC.

CDR3 coding DNA: TGTGCCAGCAGTCCCTCCCGAACAGGGGGAATTAACTATGGCTACACCTTC. This translates into CASSPSRTGGINYGYTF. This rearrangement joins TRBV28 to TRBJ1-2; 8 bases fit TRBD1. Germline CDR1 is MDHEN and CDR2 is SYDVKM. Unmatched junction bases numbered 12, after V lost 5 bases and J lost 1 base. There are 17 residues in the CDR3.